This TCR beta chain was sequenced in a study of preoperative IRX-2 immunotherapy in early breast cancer. Clones were sequenced by immunoSEQ multiplex PCR, and TCRdb holds only the in-frame ones, with some missing. The data contain roughly 45,000 clones, about 95% of them seen just once; the ten biggest clones take up 1.6%. V gave up 4 bases and J gave up 1 base, with 5 bases separating them. Germline V gene sequence: CDR1 MNHNS, CDR2 SASEGT. The CDR3 is 13 amino acids. Documented treatment: preoperative locoregional IRX-2 cytokine immunotherapy. This phase Ib study tested locoregional IRX-2 cytokine immunotherapy given before surgery.

The chain uses TRBV6-1 and TRBJ1-5; no clear D. This clonotype was obtained from a human donor with breast cancer. The specimen comprised tumor tissue, sampled after IRX-2 immunotherapy. The CDR3 coding sequence is TGTGCCAGCAGTGGGGCAAGCAATCAGCCCCAGCATTTT. Translated, it gives CASSGASNQPQHF.